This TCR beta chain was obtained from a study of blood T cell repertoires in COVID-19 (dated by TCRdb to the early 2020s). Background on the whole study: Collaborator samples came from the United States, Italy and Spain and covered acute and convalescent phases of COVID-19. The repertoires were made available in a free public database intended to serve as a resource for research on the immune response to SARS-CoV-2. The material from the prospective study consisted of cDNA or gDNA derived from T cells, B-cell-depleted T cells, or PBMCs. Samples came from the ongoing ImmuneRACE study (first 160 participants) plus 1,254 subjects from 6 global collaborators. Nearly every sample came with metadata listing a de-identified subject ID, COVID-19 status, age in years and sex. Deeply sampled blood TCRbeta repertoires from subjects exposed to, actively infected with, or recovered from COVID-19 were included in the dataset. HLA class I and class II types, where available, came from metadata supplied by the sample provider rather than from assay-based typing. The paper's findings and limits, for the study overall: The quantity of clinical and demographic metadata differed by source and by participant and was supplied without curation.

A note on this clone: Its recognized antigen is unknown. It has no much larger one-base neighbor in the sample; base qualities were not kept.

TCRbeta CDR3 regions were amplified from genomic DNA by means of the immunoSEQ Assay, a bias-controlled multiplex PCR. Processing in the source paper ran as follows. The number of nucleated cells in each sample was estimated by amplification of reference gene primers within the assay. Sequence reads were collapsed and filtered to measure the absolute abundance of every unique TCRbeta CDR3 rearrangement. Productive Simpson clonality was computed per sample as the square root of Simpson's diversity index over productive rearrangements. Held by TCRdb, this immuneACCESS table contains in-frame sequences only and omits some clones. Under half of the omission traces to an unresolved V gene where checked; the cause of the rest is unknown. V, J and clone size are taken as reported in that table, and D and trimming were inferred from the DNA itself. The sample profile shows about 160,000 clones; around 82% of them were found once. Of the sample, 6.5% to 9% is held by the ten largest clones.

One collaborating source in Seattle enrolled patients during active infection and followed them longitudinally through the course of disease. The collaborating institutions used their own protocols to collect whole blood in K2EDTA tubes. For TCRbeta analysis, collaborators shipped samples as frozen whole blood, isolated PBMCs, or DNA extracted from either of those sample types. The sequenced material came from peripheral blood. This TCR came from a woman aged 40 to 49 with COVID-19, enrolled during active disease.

Here is the DNA: TGTGCCAGCAGTCAGGAGTGGGACAGGTCCTACGAGCAGTACGTC. This gives the protein CASSQEWDRSYEQYV. In this chain, TRBV7-2 is recombined with TRBJ2-7, with TRBD1 identical over 8 junction bases. The CDR3 goes from the cysteine to the valine over 15 residues. Only the CDR3 part of the read is kept: 45 bases, read in frame from the first base. V and J are trimmed by 6 bases and 1 base, and the gene matches miss 8 bases of the junction. From the germline V gene, CDR1 is SGHTA and CDR2 is FQGNSA.